The TCR beta chain described here comes from a study of blood T cells in healthy people across ages. Findings and caveats of the study: Nothing was known about donor CMV status, and this possibly confounded expanded clonotype changes.

Together with a sample-barcoded 5' primer, a J-beta primer mix was included in a second PCR lasting roughly 7 to 11 cycles. TCRdb reprocessed the 5' RACE reads via MiXCR and lists one record per CDR3 protein. The sample includes approximately 810,000 distinct CDR3 sequences, around 26% seen only once; the top ten take around a sixth. This clonotype was found many times. What it recognizes is unknown. V was clipped by 5 bases and J by 3 bases; unmatched bases: 11. There are 17 residues in the CDR3. Germline V lookup: CDR1 SGHVS, CDR2 FNYEAQ. The source material was blood. The rearrangement uses TRBV7-6 and TRBJ2-3; 10 bases align to TRBD2. This TCR was sampled from a woman aged 80 or over in good health. CDR3 loop: CASSLQSSGGITDTQYF. In DNA form, the CDR3 reads TGTGCCAGCAGCCTACAGTCTAGCGGGGGAATTACAGATACGCAGTATTTT.